This TCR beta chain was retrieved from a study of PD-1 blockade in classical Hodgkin lymphoma. Whole-study results and caveats: At baseline, newly diagnosed patients reportedly showed less TCR diversity than healthy donors. Partial responders and progressors had significantly lower baseline TCR diversity.

Every patient had relapsed following autologous stem cell transplantation, and cohorts differed in brentuximab vedotin exposure. Assay used: immunoSEQ multiplex PCR; TCRdb lists only in-frame clones, some missing. The sample lists a few thousand clones; 60% to 75% were seen once. This CDR3 region has 15 residues. Germline V gives CDR1 LNHDA, CDR2 SQIVND (reference sequence). The V and J ends lost 1 base and 3 bases, in that order; junction bases with no gene match: 5. A remark on this clone: The antigen is unknown.

The input for sequencing was peripheral blood mononuclear cells (PBMCs), taken at baseline. This TCR derives from a human donor with classical Hodgkin lymphoma. This sequence joins TRBV19 and TRBJ2-7; 8 nucleotides agree with TRBD2. For the CDR3, the DNA is TGTGCCAGTAGTATAGCCAGCGGGAGTTTCTACGAGCAGTACTTC. Amino acid sequence: CASSIASGSFYEQYF.